A single sample gave rise to the 11 T cell receptor beta chains below, sequenced in a study of blood T cell repertoires in COVID-19. Measured with immunoSEQ multiplex PCR; TCRdb has only the in-frame clones, and not every one. The top ten clones hold about 8.9% of a sample with about 140,000 clones, roughly 89% of them seen once. Source material: peripheral blood. These receptors came from a man aged 30 to 45 with COVID-19, enrolled during active disease.

The chain is built from TRBV28 and TRBJ1-1; D ambiguous. V lost 1 base and J 7 bases, leaving 4 bases between the germline ends. The CDR3 runs 11 residues. From germline, CDR1 is MDHEN and CDR2 SYDVKM. CDR3: CASSLSVEAFF. CDR3 in DNA: TGTGCCAGCAGTTTATCGGTTGAAGCTTTCTTT.

Written as DNA, the CDR3 is TGTGCCAGCAGCGTTACTCGTTCCTACGAGCAGTACTTC. This encodes CASSVTRSYEQYF. The chain recombines TRBV7-2 with TRBJ2-7; D is uncertain. The CDR3 is 13 amino acids. V was clipped by 5 bases and J by 1 base, with 9 bases between them. CDR1 is SGHTA, CDR2 FQGNSA, per germline.

The chain couples TRBV20-1 to TRBJ1-1; tentatively, D is TRBD1 (6 bases). V dropped 5 bases and J dropped 10 bases, with 11 bases sitting between them. The CDR3 covers 10 residues. CDR1 is DFQATT, CDR2 SNEGSKA, per germline (reference sequence). CDR3 loop: CSAWTVGAFF. In DNA, the CDR3 is TGCAGTGCTTGGACAGTTGGAGCTTTCTTT.

The V call is TRBV18, the J call TRBJ1-1; D may be TRBD1 (5 bases). Germline CDR1 is KGHSH and CDR2 is LQKENI. This CDR3 has 17 residues. Trimming took 0 bases from V and 3 from J, leaving 17 bases between them. CDR3 nucleotide sequence: TGTGCCAGCTCACCACCTCTTCCAGGGAAGGTGGACACTGAAGCTTTCTTT. This encodes CASSPPLPGKVDTEAFF.

The DNA of the CDR3 is TGTGCCACCAGCAGAGGACAGGATGATTCGGCCCAGTACTTC. This encodes CATSRGQDDSAQYF. The gene calls are TRBV15 and TRBJ2-5; D possibly corresponds to TRBD1 (6 bases). Trimming shortened V by 1 base and J by 9 bases, and 15 bases separated the two germline ends. The germline V gene has CDR1 LNHNV and CDR2 YYDKDF (reference sequence). This CDR3 contains 14 residues.

The V gene is TRBV19, the J gene TRBJ2-5; TRBD1 aligns across 7 bases. CDR1 is LNHDA and CDR2 is SQIVND in the germline V gene (reference sequence). After removal of 3 bases from V and 1 base from J, the junction contained 5 bases not matched to a gene. This CDR3 is built from 15 residues. The CDR3 nucleotides are TGTGCCAGTAGTATGACGACAGGGTTCCAAGAGACCCAGTACTTC. The encoded protein is CASSMTTGFQETQYF. The full variable domain, in which reference TRBV19 and TRBJ2-5 provide the parts outside the CDR3, is DGGITQSPKYLFRKEGQNVTLSCEQNLNHDAMYWYRQDPGQGLRLIYYSQIVNDFQKGDIAEGYSVSREKKESFPLTVTSAQKNPTAFYLCASSMTTGFQETQYFGPGTRLLVL.

This clone was seen a single time. One end of the junction does not line up with germline, which may come from a read error. This sequence joins TRBV28 and TRBJ1-2; 8 nucleotides agree with TRBD1. Germline V CDR1 and CDR2: MDHEN, SYDVKM. CDR3 size: 15 residues. The CDR3 spells CASRLYRGTIYGYTF. CDR3 DNA: TGTGCCAGCAGGTTATACAGGGGGACGATCTATGGCTACACCTTC.

The V and J genes are TRBV6-7 and TRBJ2-3; TRBD1 agrees at 7 bases. TRBV6-7 is an ORF, and what it does is uncertain. The CDR3 totals 17 residues. V lost 3 bases, J lost 4 bases, and 13 bases stayed unmatched. As DNA, the CDR3 is TGTGCCAGCAGTTATTATCGAAAAGACAGGGCGGCAGATACGCAGTATTTT. This gives the protein CASSYYRKDRAADTQYF.

The rearrangement joins TRBV28 to TRBJ1-1, with a weak D call TRBD1 (5 bases). This CDR3 is built from 13 residues. Germline V gene lookup returns CDR1 MDHEN and CDR2 SYDVKM. With 3 bases removed from V and 5 bases from J, the gap between germline ends came to 10 bases. CDR3 loop: CASSFRAVTEAFF. The CDR3, as DNA: TGTGCCAGCAGTTTCAGGGCGGTAACTGAAGCTTTCTTT.

The V and J genes are TRBV2 and TRBJ1-1; tentative D call: TRBD1 (5 bases). In germline, CDR1 is SNHLY, CDR2 FYNNEI. The CDR3 has 15 residues. Between the trimmed V and J ends, which lost 5 bases and 4 bases, there was a span of 17 bases. CDR3 sequence (DNA): TGTGCCAGCAGTAATCGGGCCGGGGGGGGCACTGAAGCTTTCTTT. This sequence encodes CASSNRAGGGTEAFF.

This CDR3 is CASSYSRDEQFF. The CDR3 region has the DNA TGTGCCAGCAGTTACTCGAGGGATGAGCAGTTCTTC. The chain combines TRBV6-5 with TRBJ2-1, with a tentative D call TRBD2 (5 bases). CDR1 and CDR2 (germline): MNHEY, SVGAGI. CDR3 length: 12 amino acids. V gave up 0 bases and J gave up 8 bases, with 5 bases separating them.